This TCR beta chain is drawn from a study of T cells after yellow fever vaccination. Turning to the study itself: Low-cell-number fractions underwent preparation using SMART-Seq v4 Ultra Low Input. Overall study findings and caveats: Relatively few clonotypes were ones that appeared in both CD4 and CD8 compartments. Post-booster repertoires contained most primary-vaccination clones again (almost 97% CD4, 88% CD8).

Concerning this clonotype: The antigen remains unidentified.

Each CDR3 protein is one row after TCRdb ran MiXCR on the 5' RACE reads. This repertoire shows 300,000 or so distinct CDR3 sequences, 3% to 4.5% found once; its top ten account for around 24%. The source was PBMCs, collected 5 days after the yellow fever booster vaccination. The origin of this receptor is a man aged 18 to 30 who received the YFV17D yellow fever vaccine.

The CDR3 DNA reads as TGTGCCAGCTCAGAGGGACGGAGTGGAGGGCGCTATGGCTACACCTTC. Translation: CASSEGRSGGRYGYTF. The gene calls are TRBV18 and TRBJ1-2; the D gene is possibly TRBD1 (5 bases). The V gene's germline CDR1 is KGHSH and CDR2 LQKENI. The length of the CDR3 is 16 residues. The V end was cut by 5 bases, the J end by 4 bases, with 20 bases between.